This T cell receptor beta chain comes out of a study of technical replicates of blood from a few donors. CDR3 length equals 15 residues. Per the germline V gene, CDR1 is SGHDT and CDR2 is YYEEEE. Trimming took 0 bases from V and 2 from J, leaving 12 bases between them. This clone was found a few times. Data came from immunoSEQ multiplex PCR; TCRdb stores just in-frame clones and leaves some out. Of 65,000 to 85,000 clones listed, 90% to 95% are singletons. The chain is built from TRBV5-6 and TRBJ2-7; D is uncertain. The origin of this receptor is a human donor in good health. Sequenced: T cells isolated from PBMCs. CDR3 sequence (DNA): TGTGCCAGCAGCTTGGGAGGCCCTTTGGCCTACGAGCAGTACTTC. Translating it yields CASSLGGPLAYEQYF.